One and the same sample provided the 7 T cell receptor beta chains below, sequenced in a study of vaccination and CD4 T cells after COVID-19. For these receptors, no antigen is known. The Oncomine TCR Beta short-read assay sequenced DNA from cultured CD4+ T cells. TCRdb analysed the PCR reads with MiXCR anew, one entry per CDR3 protein. The sample lists about 11,000 distinct CDR3 sequences, around 50% occurring once. Treatment specified: roughly 10-day PBMC culture with coronavirus spike peptide pools or control peptides (ViraFEST assay). Sequencing was carried out using CD4+ T cells from blood, cultured in vitro. The receptors stem from a human donor who had recovered from COVID-19.

This clonotype was seen a handful of times. The gene calls are TRBV12-3 or TRBV12-4 and TRBJ1-2; D is undetermined. V was pared by 6 bases and J by 2 bases, with 10 bases between. The CDR3 loop spans 13 amino acids. The CDR3 DNA reads TGTGCCAGCAGCCCCGGACGGAACTATGGCTACACCTTC. This encodes CASSPGRNYGYTF.

This clonotype was picked up a small number of times. The chain carries TRBV20-1 and TRBJ1-2; 9 nucleotides match TRBD1. The CDR3 has 16 amino acids. J lost 2 bases, V lost 1 base, and 8 bases had no gene match. The germline V gene encodes CDR1 DFQATT and CDR2 SNEGSKA (reference sequence). In DNA, the CDR3 is TGCAGTGCTAGAGCCTTGACCGGGACAGGGAACTATGGCTACACCTTC. This sequence encodes CSARALTGTGNYGYTF.

The chain links TRBV28 to TRBJ1-5; 7 positions agree with TRBD1. The CDR3 spans 18 residues. With 2 bases clipped from V and 0 bases from J, the junction kept 10 bases outside the gene matches. The germline V gene encodes CDR1 MDHEN and CDR2 SYDVKM. The CDR3 region is CASSLIPRGFSSNQPQHF. CDR3 sequence (DNA): TGTGCCAGCAGTTTAATCCCCAGGGGGTTCAGTAGCAATCAGCCCCAGCATTTT.

The CDR3 is CASSLETGGRRAFF. In DNA form, the CDR3 reads TGTGCCAGCAGTTTGGAGACAGGGGGCCGTCGAGCTTTCTTT. The chain uses TRBV28 and TRBJ1-1; 10 positions agree with TRBD1. Germline V gene data show CDR1 as MDHEN and CDR2 as SYDVKM. V dropped 3 bases and J dropped 10; count of bases not matched to a gene: 8. The CDR3 spans 14 residues.

The chain is built from TRBV20-1 and TRBJ2-7; D may correspond to TRBD1 or TRBD2 (5 bases each). The V end was cut by 6 bases, the J end by 5 bases, with 17 bases between. CDR1 DFQATT and CDR2 SNEGSKA come from the germline V gene (reference sequence). The CDR3 runs 13 residues. The CDR3 sequence: CSADPPGPDEQYF. The CDR3 DNA sequence: TGCAGTGCCGACCCTCCGGGACCAGACGAGCAGTACTTC.

This clonotype is medium-sized. The chain joins TRBV7-2 to TRBJ2-7; D uncertain. From germline, CDR1 is SGHTA and CDR2 FQGNSA. The CDR3 contains 11 residues. V dropped 3 bases and J dropped 6 bases, with 6 bases sitting between them. In nucleotides, the CDR3 is TGTGCCAGCAGCTTTGATACCGAGCAGTACTTC. This encodes CASSFDTEQYF.

This clonotype showed up just a few times. The J gene is TRBJ1-2, the V gene TRBV20-1; D possibly corresponds to TRBD1 (6 bases). The germline V and J ends were trimmed by 3 bases and 0 bases, with 11 bases remaining between them. The CDR3 has 14 residues. Germline-derived CDR1 and CDR2 are DFQATT and SNEGSKA (reference sequence). The CDR3 bases are TGCAGTGCTAGGAGGGGGATTACTAACTATGGCTACACCTTC. Translation gives CSARRGITNYGYTF.